Listed below are T cell receptor beta chains from one sample, sequenced in a study of OX40 agonist ivuxolimab in advanced cancers. TCRdb's table, derived via immunoSEQ multiplex PCR, lists solely in-frame clones and lacks some. Of fewer than 40,000 clones listed, 80% to 85% are singletons. This material consisted of CD4+ or CD8+ T cells sorted from blood, taken in a trial of the OX40 agonist ivuxolimab. The receptors originated from an adult with an advanced solid tumor such as melanoma, head and neck, liver or kidney cancer. Each CDR3 is given with its conserved first and last residue. D genes are given only for firm matches. Clone size appears in some rows only: once, few, many, or a class for an expanded clone.

>TRBV7-2|.|.|TRBJ1-4
CASSLHLSEKLFF
TGTGCCAGCAGCCTACACCTTTCGGAAAAACTGTTTTTT
>TRBV10-2|.|.|TRBJ1-1
CASKLPSDGQNTEAFF
TGCGCCAGCAAACTTCCCTCGGACGGACAGAACACTGAAGCTTTCTTT
>TRBV18|.|TRBD1|TRBJ1-1
CASSPPGQVGATEAFF
TGTGCCAGCTCACCACCGGGACAGGTTGGGGCCACTGAAGCTTTCTTT
>TRBV28|few|TRBD1|TRBJ1-5
CASSYSGQGGSSNQPQHF
TGTGCCAGCAGTTATTCCGGACAGGGAGGTTCTAGCAATCAGCCCCAGCATTTT
>TRBV11-2|.|.|TRBJ2-2
CASSLFSSNTGELFF
TGTGCCAGCAGCTTATTCAGCTCTAACACCGGGGAGCTGTTTTTT
>TRBV15|medium-sized|TRBD1|TRBJ1-3
CATSRELRTGRSGNTIYF
TGTGCCACCAGCAGAGAATTAAGGACAGGCAGGTCTGGAAACACCATATATTTT
>TRBV2|.|.|TRBJ2-6
CASNGANVLTF
TGTGCCAGCAATGGGGCCAATGTCCTGACTTTC
>TRBV5-1|.|TRBD1|TRBJ1-2
CASSLGDRGYGYTF
TGCGCCAGCAGCTTGGGGGACAGGGGTTACGGCTACACCTTC
>TRBV7-9|.|TRBD1|TRBJ1-1
CASSKGQAVNTEAFF
TGTGCCAGCAGCAAGGGACAGGCCGTGAACACTGAAGCTTTCTTT
>TRBV9|.|.|TRBJ2-2
CASSPLQQGNTGELFF
TGTGCCAGCAGCCCCCTGCAACAGGGAAACACCGGGGAGCTGTTTTTT
>TRBV5-1|.|.|TRBJ2-7
CASSLALRGVSEQYF
TGCGCCAGCAGCTTGGCCTTGAGGGGGGTGAGCGAGCAGTACTTC
>TRBV4-1|few|.|TRBJ1-2
CASSQDSHDYGYTF
TGCGCCAGCAGCCAAGACTCCCATGACTATGGCTACACCTTC
>TRBV5-6|.|.|TRBJ1-4
CASSLAGEELFF
TGTGCCAGCAGCTTGGCAGGCGAAGAACTGTTTTTT